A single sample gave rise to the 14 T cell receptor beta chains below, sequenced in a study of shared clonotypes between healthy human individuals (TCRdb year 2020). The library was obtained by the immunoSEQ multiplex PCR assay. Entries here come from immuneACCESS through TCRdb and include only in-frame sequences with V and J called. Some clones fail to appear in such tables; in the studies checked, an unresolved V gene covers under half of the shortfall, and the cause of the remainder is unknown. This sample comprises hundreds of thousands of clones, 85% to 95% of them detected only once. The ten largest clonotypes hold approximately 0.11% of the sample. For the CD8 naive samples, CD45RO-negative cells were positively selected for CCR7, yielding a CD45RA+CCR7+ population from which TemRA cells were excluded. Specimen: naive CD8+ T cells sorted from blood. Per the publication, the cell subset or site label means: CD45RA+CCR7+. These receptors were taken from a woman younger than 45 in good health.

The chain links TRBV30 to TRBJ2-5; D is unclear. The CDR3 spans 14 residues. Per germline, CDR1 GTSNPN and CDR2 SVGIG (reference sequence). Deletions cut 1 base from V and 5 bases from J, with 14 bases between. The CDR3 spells CAWSGGTFRETQYF. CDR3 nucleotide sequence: TGTGCCTGGAGTGGGGGAACATTTCGGGAGACCCAGTACTTC.

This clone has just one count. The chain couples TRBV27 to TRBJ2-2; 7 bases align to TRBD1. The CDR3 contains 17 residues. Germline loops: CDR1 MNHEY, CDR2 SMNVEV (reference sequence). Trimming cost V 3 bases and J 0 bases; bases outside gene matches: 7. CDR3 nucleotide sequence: TGTGCCAGCAGTTTTTCTGCAGGGGGTGCGAACACCGGGGAGCTGTTTTTT. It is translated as CASSFSAGGANTGELFF.

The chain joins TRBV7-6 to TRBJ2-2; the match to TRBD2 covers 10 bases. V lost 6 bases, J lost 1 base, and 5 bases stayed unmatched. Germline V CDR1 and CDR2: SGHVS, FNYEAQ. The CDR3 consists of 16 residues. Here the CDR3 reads CASRTGLAENTGELFF. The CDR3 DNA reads TGTGCCAGCAGAACCGGACTAGCGGAGAACACCGGGGAGCTGTTTTTT. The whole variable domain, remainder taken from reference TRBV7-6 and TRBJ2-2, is GAGVSQSPRYKVTKRGQDVALRCDPISGHVSLYWYRQALGQGPEFLTYFNYEAQQDKSGLPNDRFSAERPEGSISTLTIQRTEQRDSAMYRCASRTGLAENTGELFFGEGSRLTVL.

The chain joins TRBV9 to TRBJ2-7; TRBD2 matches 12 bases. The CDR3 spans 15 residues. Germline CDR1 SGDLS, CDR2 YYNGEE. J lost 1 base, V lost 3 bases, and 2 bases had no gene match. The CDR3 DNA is TGTGCCAGCAGCGAGACTAGCGGGAGATCCTACGAGCAGTACTTC. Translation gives CASSETSGRSYEQYF.

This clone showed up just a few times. The CDR3 reads CASSPSRETQYF. The CDR3 nucleotides read TGCGCCAGCAGCCCGAGTCGAGAGACGCAGTATTTT. The V call is TRBV4-1, the J call TRBJ2-3; D is unresolved. The germline V gene encodes CDR1 MGHRA and CDR2 YSYEKL. CDR3 length: 12 residues. Trimming cost V 4 bases and J 9 bases, with 11 bases left between them.

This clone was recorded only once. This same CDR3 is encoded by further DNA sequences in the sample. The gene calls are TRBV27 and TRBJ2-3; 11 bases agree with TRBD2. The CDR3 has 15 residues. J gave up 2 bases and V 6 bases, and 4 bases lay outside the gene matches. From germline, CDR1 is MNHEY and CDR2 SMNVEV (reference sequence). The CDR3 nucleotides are TGTGCCAGCAGCCTACTAGCGGGAGTCACAGATACGCAGTATTTT. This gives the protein CASSLLAGVTDTQYF.

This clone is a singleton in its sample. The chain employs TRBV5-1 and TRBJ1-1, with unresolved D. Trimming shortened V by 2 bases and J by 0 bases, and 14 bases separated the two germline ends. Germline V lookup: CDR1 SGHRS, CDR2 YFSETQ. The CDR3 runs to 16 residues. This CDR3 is CASSFRSELMNTEAFF. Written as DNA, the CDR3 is TGCGCCAGCAGCTTTCGGAGTGAATTAATGAACACTGAAGCTTTCTTT. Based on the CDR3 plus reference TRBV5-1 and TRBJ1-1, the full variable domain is KAGVTQTPRYLIKTRGQQVTLSCSPISGHRSVSWYQQTPGQGLQFLFEYFSETQRNKGNFPGRFSGRQFSNSRSEMNVSTLELGDSALYLCASSFRSELMNTEAFFGQGTRLTVV.

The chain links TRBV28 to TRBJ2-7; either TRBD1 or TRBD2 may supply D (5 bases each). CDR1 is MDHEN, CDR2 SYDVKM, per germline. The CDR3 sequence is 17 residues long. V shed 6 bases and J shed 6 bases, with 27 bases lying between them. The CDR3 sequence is CASRGRGITTTFVEQYF. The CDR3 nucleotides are TGTGCCAGCAGGGGACGAGGGATAACTACGACGTTCGTCGAGCAGTACTTC.

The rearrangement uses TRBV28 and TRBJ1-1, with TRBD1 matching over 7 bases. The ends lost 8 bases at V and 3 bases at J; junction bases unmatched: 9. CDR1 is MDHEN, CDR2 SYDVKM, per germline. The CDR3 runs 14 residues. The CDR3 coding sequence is TGTGCCAGCGCCACAGGGGCGCGGTACACTGAAGCTTTCTTT. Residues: CASATGARYTEAFF. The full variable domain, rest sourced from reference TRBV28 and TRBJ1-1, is DVKVTQSSRYLVKRTGEKVFLECVQDMDHENMFWYRQDPGLGLRLIYFSYDVKMKEKGDIPEGYSVSREKKERFSLILESASTNQTSMYLCASATGARYTEAFFGQGTRLTVV.

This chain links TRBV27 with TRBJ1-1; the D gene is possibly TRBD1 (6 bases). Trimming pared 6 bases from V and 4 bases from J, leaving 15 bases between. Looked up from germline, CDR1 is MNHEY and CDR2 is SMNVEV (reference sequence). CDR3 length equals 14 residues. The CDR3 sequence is CASREGGGGTEAFF. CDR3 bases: TGTGCCAGCAGGGAAGGGGGAGGGGGCACTGAAGCTTTCTTT.

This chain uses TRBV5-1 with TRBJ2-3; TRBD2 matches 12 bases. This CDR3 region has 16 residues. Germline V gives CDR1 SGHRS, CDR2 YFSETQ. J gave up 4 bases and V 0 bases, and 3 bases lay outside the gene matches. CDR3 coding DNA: TGCGCCAGCAGCTTGGCTCTAGCGGGAGGGCCAGATACGCAGTATTTT. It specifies CASSLALAGGPDTQYF.

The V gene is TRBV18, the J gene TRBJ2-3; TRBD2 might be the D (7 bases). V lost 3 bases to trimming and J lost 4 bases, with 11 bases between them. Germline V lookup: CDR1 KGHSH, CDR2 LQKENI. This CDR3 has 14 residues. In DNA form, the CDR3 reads TGTGCCAGCTCACCGGGGGGGCGCGCAGATACGCAGTATTTT. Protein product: CASSPGGRADTQYF.

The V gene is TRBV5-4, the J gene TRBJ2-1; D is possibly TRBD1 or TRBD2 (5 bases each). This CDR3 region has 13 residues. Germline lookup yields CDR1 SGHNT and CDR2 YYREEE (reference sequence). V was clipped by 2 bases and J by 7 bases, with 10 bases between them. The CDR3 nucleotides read TGTGCCAGCAGCTTAGGGGACGAAAATGAGCAGTTCTTC. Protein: CASSLGDENEQFF.

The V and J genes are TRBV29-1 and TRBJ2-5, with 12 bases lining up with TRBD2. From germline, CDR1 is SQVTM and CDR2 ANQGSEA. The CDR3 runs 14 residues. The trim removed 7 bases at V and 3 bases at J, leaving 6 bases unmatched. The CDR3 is CSGTLAGGKETQYF. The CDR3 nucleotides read TGCAGCGGTACACTAGCGGGAGGAAAAGAGACCCAGTACTTC.